Shown below are 11 T cell receptor beta chains from a single sample sequenced in a study of somatic mutations in cytotoxic T cells in rheumatoid arthritis. Sequencing used immunoSEQ multiplex PCR; TCRdb keeps in-frame clones, though not all of them. Of 17,000 or so clones listed, about 77% are singletons. The sample comprised CD8+ T cells sorted from blood. The source of these receptors is an adult with rheumatoid arthritis.

This rearrangement joins TRBV4-1 to TRBJ2-1; D is uncertain. The CDR3 spans 14 residues. CDR1 and CDR2 from the germline V gene are MGHRA and YSYEKL. V was clipped by 3 bases and J by 7 bases, with 13 bases between them. The DNA for the CDR3 is TGCGCCAGCAGCCAGGGATATCCCTCAAATGAGCAGTTCTTC. Amino acid sequence: CASSQGYPSNEQFF.

This clone was detected only a few times. The chain carries TRBV19 and TRBJ1-1; tentative D call: TRBD1 (6 bases). From germline, CDR1 is LNHDA and CDR2 SQIVND (reference sequence). The CDR3 length is 13 residues. The V gene lost 9 bases and the J gene lost 4 bases, with 15 bases spanning the gap. CDR3 bases: TGTGCCAGCCTTTTAGGGGGTAGCACTGAAGCTTTCTTT. Encoded protein: CASLLGGSTEAFF.

The chain is built from TRBV27 and TRBJ2-1; tentatively, D is TRBD1 or TRBD2 (5 bases each). Germline lookup yields CDR1 MNHEY and CDR2 SMNVEV (reference sequence). Trimming stripped 0 bases from V and 9 bases from J, with 9 bases between. The CDR3 extends over 13 amino acids. In DNA form, the CDR3 reads TGTGCCAGCAGTTTATCGGGGGTTGGTGAGCAGTTCTTC. Amino acids: CASSLSGVGEQFF.

V usage is TRBV6-4 and J usage is TRBJ1-5; D not resolved. Germline lookup yields CDR1 MRHNA and CDR2 SNTAGT. This CDR3 comprises 16 residues. V was pared by 7 bases and J by 5 bases, with 21 bases between. The CDR3 here is CASKGRGGGIDQPQHF. CDR3 nucleotides: TGTGCCAGCAAGGGTCGGGGAGGAGGGATTGATCAGCCCCAGCATTTT.

J is TRBJ2-7 and V is TRBV7-9; D not certain. This CDR3 is 13 amino acids long. V dropped 8 bases and J dropped 0 bases, with 11 bases sitting between them. In germline, CDR1 is SEHNR, CDR2 FQNEAQ (reference sequence). The CDR3 spells CASRSPRSYEQYF. The CDR3 bases are TGTGCCAGCCGGTCCCCTCGCTCCTACGAGCAGTACTTC.

The CDR3 loop reads CASSFLGSNYGYTF. The CDR3 DNA reads as TGTGCCAGCAGCTTTTTGGGGTCGAACTATGGCTACACCTTC. The V and J genes are TRBV7-9 and TRBJ1-2; D unclear. Trimming pared 3 bases from V and 2 bases from J, leaving 10 bases between. The length of the CDR3 is 14 residues. Germline lookup yields CDR1 SEHNR and CDR2 FQNEAQ (reference sequence).

This clone was seen once. This chain links TRBV5-4 with TRBJ2-7; the D gene is possibly TRBD1 (5 bases). Germline V CDR1 and CDR2: SGHNT, YYREEE (reference sequence). The CDR3 has 14 residues. Trimming cost V 3 bases and J 5 bases, with 15 bases left between them. The CDR3 here is CASSSQGSPNEQYF. Written as DNA, the CDR3 is TGTGCCAGCAGCTCTCAGGGATCTCCTAACGAGCAGTACTTC.

The chain has TRBV9 and TRBJ1-2, with D maybe TRBD1 (5 bases). The germline V gene has CDR1 SGDLS and CDR2 YYNGEE. The CDR3 runs 9 residues. CDR3 sequence reads: CARGFGYTF. CDR3 nucleotides: TGTGCGCGGGGGTTTGGCTACACCTTC.

The chain has TRBV27 and TRBJ1-2; D is uncertain. The germline CDR1 and CDR2 sequences are MNHEY and SMNVEV (reference sequence). The CDR3 consists of 13 residues. V dropped 3 bases and J dropped 2 bases, with 7 bases sitting between them. CDR3 sequence (DNA): TGTGCCAGCAGTTTTTACAAGAACTATGGCTACACCTTC. Protein: CASSFYKNYGYTF.

The rearrangement joins TRBV7-8 to TRBJ2-3, with 8 bases lining up with TRBD2. The CDR3 spans 19 residues. The germline V gene encodes CDR1 SGHVS and CDR2 FQNEAQ. J lost 2 bases, V lost 3 bases, and 16 bases had no gene match. CDR3 residues: CASSFTGVAGSLTTDTQYF. The CDR3 bases are TGTGCCAGCAGCTTTACGGGGGTAGCGGGGTCCCTGACCACAGATACGCAGTATTTT.

The gene calls are TRBV7-9 and TRBJ2-3; D not certain. V was shortened by 4 bases and J by 4 bases, with 12 bases between the two germline ends. CDR1 is SEHNR, CDR2 FQNEAQ, per germline (reference sequence). The CDR3 runs to 14 residues. The CDR3 reads CASSSQVSPDTQYF. CDR3 DNA: TGTGCCAGCAGCTCCCAGGTTAGCCCAGATACGCAGTATTTT.